The rows below give T cell receptor beta chains drawn from one sample of a study of T-cell memory formation after mild COVID-19. TCRdb re-analysed the 5' RACE reads in MiXCR, keeping a single row per CDR3 protein. In the table there are approximately 350,000 distinct CDR3 sequences, approximately 27% of which are singletons. Input material: PBMCs or a T cell subset sorted from them (not recorded which). Receptor source: an adult woman who had mild COVID-19 (a few samples of this study predate the infection). Cell type and time point are not known. CDR3s include the opening cysteine and the closing phenylalanine or tryptophan. The order of the fields is clone size, V gene, D gene, J gene, CDR3 protein, CDR3 DNA. A D gene is named only where the DNA matches it firmly. Not every row has a clone size; where given, it reads once, few, many or a size class.

clone_size: .; v_call: TRBV12-3/TRBV12-4; d_call: .; j_call: TRBJ2-6; cdr3_aa: CASSLWGAGANVLTF; cdr3_nt: TGTGCCAGCAGTTTATGGGGGGCTGGGGCCAACGTCCTGACTTTC
clone_size: .; v_call: TRBV2; d_call: .; j_call: TRBJ2-5; cdr3_aa: CASRRDRYLETQYF; cdr3_nt: TGTGCCAGCAGGAGGGACCGGTACTTAGAGACCCAGTACTTC
clone_size: .; v_call: TRBV4-3; d_call: TRBD1; j_call: TRBJ2-6; cdr3_aa: CASSQGLPGGSGANVLTF; cdr3_nt: TGCGCCAGCAGCCAAGGTTTACCAGGGGGCTCTGGGGCCAACGTCCTGACTTTC
clone_size: few; v_call: TRBV2; d_call: .; j_call: TRBJ2-3; cdr3_aa: CASSTRDAPDTQYF; cdr3_nt: TGTGCCAGCAGTACCAGGGACGCCCCAGATACGCAGTATTTT
clone_size: .; v_call: TRBV7-8; d_call: TRBD1; j_call: TRBJ1-4; cdr3_aa: CASSFWDRPWEKLFF; cdr3_nt: TGTGCCAGCAGCTTTTGGGACAGGCCTTGGGAAAAACTTTTTTTT
clone_size: few; v_call: TRBV24-1; d_call: TRBD2; j_call: TRBJ2-2; cdr3_aa: CATSDPSGGGTGELFF; cdr3_nt: TGTGCCACCAGTGACCCGTCGGGAGGGGGGACCGGGGAGCTGTTTTTT
clone_size: .; v_call: TRBV11-1; d_call: .; j_call: TRBJ2-7; cdr3_aa: CASSLAGEYEQYF; cdr3_nt: TGTGCCAGCAGCTTAGCGGGGGAGTACGAGCAGTACTTC
clone_size: .; v_call: TRBV4-1; d_call: TRBD1; j_call: TRBJ1-2; cdr3_aa: CASSPRLSGTGDYGYTF; cdr3_nt: TGCGCCAGCAGCCCCCGACTGTCCGGGACAGGGGACTATGGCTACACCTTC
clone_size: .; v_call: TRBV20-1; d_call: TRBD1; j_call: TRBJ2-2; cdr3_aa: CSAKGQLYTGELFF; cdr3_nt: TGCAGTGCTAAGGGACAGCTCTACACCGGGGAGCTGTTTTTT
clone_size: .; v_call: TRBV6-5; d_call: .; j_call: TRBJ2-1; cdr3_aa: CASSGSRRLSYNEQFF; cdr3_nt: TGTGCCAGCAGTGGGTCGCGGAGACTGTCCTACAATGAGCAGTTCTTC
clone_size: .; v_call: TRBV11-2; d_call: .; j_call: TRBJ1-1; cdr3_aa: CASSLGGGSEAFF; cdr3_nt: TGTGCCAGCAGCTTAGGTGGGGGGTCTGAAGCTTTCTTT
clone_size: .; v_call: TRBV2; d_call: TRBD2; j_call: TRBJ2-7; cdr3_aa: CASSGLAASYEQYF; cdr3_nt: TGTGCCAGCAGTGGACTAGCGGCCTCCTACGAGCAGTACTTC
clone_size: few; v_call: TRBV4-1; d_call: .; j_call: TRBJ1-1; cdr3_aa: CASSQGGDEAFF; cdr3_nt: TGCGCCAGCAGCCAAGGGGGAGATGAAGCTTTCTTT
clone_size: few; v_call: TRBV7-8; d_call: .; j_call: TRBJ1-1; cdr3_aa: CASSLAQAGSFYTEAFF; cdr3_nt: TGTGCCAGCAGCTTAGCGCAGGCAGGGTCGTTTTACACTGAAGCTTTCTTT
clone_size: few; v_call: TRBV20-1; d_call: TRBD1; j_call: TRBJ1-2; cdr3_aa: CSASPLGQGNNYGYTF; cdr3_nt: TGCAGTGCTAGTCCCCTGGGACAGGGTAATAACTATGGCTACACCTTC
clone_size: .; v_call: TRBV7-2; d_call: .; j_call: TRBJ2-1; cdr3_aa: CASSQGAGHSYNEQFF; cdr3_nt: TGTGCCAGCAGCCAAGGAGCGGGCCACTCCTACAATGAGCAGTTCTTC
clone_size: few; v_call: TRBV5-5; d_call: .; j_call: TRBJ1-5; cdr3_aa: CASSSDPFQPQHF; cdr3_nt: TGTGCCAGCAGTTCGGACCCTTTTCAGCCCCAGCATTTT
clone_size: few; v_call: TRBV12-3/TRBV12-4; d_call: TRBD2; j_call: TRBJ2-2; cdr3_aa: CASSWSGVLTGELFF; cdr3_nt: TGTGCCAGCAGTTGGAGCGGGGTCTTAACCGGGGAGCTGTTTTTT
clone_size: .; v_call: TRBV6-2/TRBV6-3; d_call: .; j_call: TRBJ2-4; cdr3_aa: CASSYGGGIQYF; cdr3_nt: TGTGCCAGCAGTTATGGGGGTGGCATTCAGTACTTC
clone_size: few; v_call: TRBV5-1; d_call: TRBD1; j_call: TRBJ2-3; cdr3_aa: CASRSGTGMSDTQYF; cdr3_nt: TGCGCCAGCCGGTCCGGGACAGGGATGTCAGATACGCAGTATTTT
clone_size: few; v_call: TRBV15; d_call: .; j_call: TRBJ2-3; cdr3_aa: CATSSELGGGGPDTQYF; cdr3_nt: TGTGCCACCAGCAGCGAGTTGGGAGGGGGAGGCCCAGATACGCAGTATTTT
clone_size: few; v_call: TRBV29-1; d_call: TRBD2; j_call: TRBJ2-3; cdr3_aa: CSVEDPGLDFGGTQYF; cdr3_nt: TGCAGCGTTGAAGATCCGGGACTAGATTTTGGGGGTACGCAGTATTTT